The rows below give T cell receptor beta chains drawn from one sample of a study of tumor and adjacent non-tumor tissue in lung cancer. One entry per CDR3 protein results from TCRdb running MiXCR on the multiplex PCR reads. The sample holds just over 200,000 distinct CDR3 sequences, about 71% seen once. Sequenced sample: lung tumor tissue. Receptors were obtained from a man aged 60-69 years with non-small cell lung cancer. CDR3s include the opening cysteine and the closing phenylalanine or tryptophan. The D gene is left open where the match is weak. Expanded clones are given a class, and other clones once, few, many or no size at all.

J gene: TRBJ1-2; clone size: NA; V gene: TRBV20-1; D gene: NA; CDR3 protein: CSTLIQAYYGYTF; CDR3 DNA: TGCAGTACTCTCATCCAGGCATACTATGGCTACACCTTC
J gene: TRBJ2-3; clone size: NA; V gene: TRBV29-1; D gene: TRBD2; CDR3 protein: CSSQGGDTRYF; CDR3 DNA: TGCAGCTCTCAGGGAGGGGATACGCGGTATTTC
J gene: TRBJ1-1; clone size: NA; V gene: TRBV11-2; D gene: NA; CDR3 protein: CAGSLFGRGTEAFF; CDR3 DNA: TGTGCCGGCAGTTTATTCGGGAGGGGCACTGAAGCTTTCTTT
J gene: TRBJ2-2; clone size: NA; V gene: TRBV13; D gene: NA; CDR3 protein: CASSVAGSIVGELFF; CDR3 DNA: TGTGCCAGCAGCGTAGCTGGGAGCATCGTCGGGGAGCTGTTTTTT
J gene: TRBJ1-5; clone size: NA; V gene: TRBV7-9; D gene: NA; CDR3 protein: CASSPPPGHGSNQPQHF; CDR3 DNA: TGTGCCAGCAGCCCCCCGCCGGGACATGGTTCTAATCAGCCCCAGCATTTT
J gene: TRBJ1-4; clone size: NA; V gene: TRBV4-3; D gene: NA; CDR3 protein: CASRQGIVWAEKLFF; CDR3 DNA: TGCGCCAGCAGGCAAGGAATAGTGTGGGCTGAAAAACTGTTTTTT
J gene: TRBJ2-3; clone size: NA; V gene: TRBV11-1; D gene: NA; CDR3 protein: CASGDRGVTYTQYF; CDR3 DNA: TGTGCCAGCGGCGACCGCGGAGTCACATATACGCAGTATTTT
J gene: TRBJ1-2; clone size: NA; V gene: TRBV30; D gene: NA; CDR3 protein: CACSVEGEDYGYTF; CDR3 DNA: TGTGCCTGTAGTGTGGAGGGAGAGGACTATGGCTACACCTTC
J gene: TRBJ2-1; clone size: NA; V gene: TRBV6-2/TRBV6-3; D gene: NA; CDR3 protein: CVSSRDLTESYNEQFF; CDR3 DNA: TGTGTCAGCAGTCGGGACCTTACTGAGTCCTACAATGAACAGTTCTTC
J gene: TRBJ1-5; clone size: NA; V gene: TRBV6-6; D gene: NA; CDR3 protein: CASSYGGRYSNQPQHF; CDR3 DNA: TGTGCCAGCAGTTACGGGGGCCGGTATAGCAATCAGCCCCAGCATTTT
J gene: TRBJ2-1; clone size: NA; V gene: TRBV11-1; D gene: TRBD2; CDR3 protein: CANSLSRLAGGNNEHFF; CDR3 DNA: TGTGCCAACAGCTTATCTCGCCTAGCGGGAGGCAACAATGAGCACTTCTTC
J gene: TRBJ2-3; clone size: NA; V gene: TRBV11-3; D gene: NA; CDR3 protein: CSGSLDPLEVGGRTDTQYF; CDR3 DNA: TGTTCCGGCAGCTTAGATCCCCTAGAAGTCGGGGGCCGAACAGATACGCAGTATTTT
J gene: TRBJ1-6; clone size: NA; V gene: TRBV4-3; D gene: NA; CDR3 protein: CASSQNKQNNTPLHF; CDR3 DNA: TGCGCCAGCAGCCAAAATAAGCAGAATAATACACCCCTCCACTTT
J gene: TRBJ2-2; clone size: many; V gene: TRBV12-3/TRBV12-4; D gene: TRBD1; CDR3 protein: CASSRGQAPGELFF; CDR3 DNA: TGTGCCAGCAGTCGGGGACAGGCACCGGGGGAGCTGTTTTTT
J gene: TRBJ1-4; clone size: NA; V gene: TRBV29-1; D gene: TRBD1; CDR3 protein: CSVETGGNEKLFF; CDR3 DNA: TGCAGCGTTGAAACAGGGGGTAATGAAAAACTGTTCTTT
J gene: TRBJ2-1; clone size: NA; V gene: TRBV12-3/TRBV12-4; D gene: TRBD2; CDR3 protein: CAISLTSCGGTITGQFF; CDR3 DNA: TGTGCCATCAGTTTAACCTCGTGCGGGGGGACGATTACGGGGCAGTTCTTC